This record concerns one T cell receptor (beta chain) sequence. The antigen is undetermined. Researchers made TCR cDNA using 5'RACE template switching, and this step added a universal primer site and UMIs. TCRdb independently ran MiXCR on the 5' RACE reads; one entry per CDR3 protein. This sample has some 420,000 distinct CDR3 sequences, with over 15% found just once. The data were taken from a study of T cells after yellow fever vaccination. Study-wide points: The bulk population could contribute abundant contaminating clonotypes to FACS-sorted repertoires. Primary-vaccination clones mostly resurfaced post-booster (96% CD4, about 87% CD8).

CDR3 size: 14 residues. CDR1 is DFQATT, CDR2 SNEGSKA, per germline (reference sequence). The V end was cut by 6 bases, the J end by 13 bases, with 27 bases between. This clonotype originated in a young man who received the YFV17D yellow fever vaccine. The sample consisted of PBMCs, taken before the yellow fever booster vaccination. The rearrangement links TRBV20-1 to TRBJ1-2; D is unresolved. The CDR3 sequence is CSASPEVGPLAFTF. The CDR3 region has the DNA TGCAGTGCATCCCCCGAGGTCGGACCTCTAGCTTTCACCTTC.